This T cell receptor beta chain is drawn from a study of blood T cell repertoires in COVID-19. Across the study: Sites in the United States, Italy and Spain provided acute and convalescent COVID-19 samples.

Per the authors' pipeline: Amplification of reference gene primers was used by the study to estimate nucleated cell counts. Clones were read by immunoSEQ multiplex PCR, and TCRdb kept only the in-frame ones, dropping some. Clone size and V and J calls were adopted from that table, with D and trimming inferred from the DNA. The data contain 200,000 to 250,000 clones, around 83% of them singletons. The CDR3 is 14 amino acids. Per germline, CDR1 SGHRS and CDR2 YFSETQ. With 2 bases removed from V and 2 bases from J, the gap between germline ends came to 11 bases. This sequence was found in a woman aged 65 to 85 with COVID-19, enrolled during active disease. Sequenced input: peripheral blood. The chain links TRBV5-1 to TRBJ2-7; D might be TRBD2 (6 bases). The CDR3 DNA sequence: TGCGCCAGCAGCTTTAGCGGCGTAACCTACGAGCAGTACTTC. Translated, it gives CASSFSGVTYEQYF.